A selection of T cell receptor beta chains follows, all from one sample in a study of cytotoxic CD8 clonotypes in ibrutinib-treated CLL. Clones were read by immunoSEQ multiplex PCR, and TCRdb kept only the in-frame ones, dropping some. The sample includes about 160,000 clones, over 65% of them seen just once. This specimen consisted of PBMCs, obtained after 12 months of ibrutinib treatment. These receptor sequences come from a human donor with chronic lymphocytic leukemia. Both conserved end residues are part of each CDR3. D genes are given only for firm matches. Rows give clone size only sometimes, using once, few, many, or a class for an expanded clone.

J gene: TRBJ2-3
V gene: TRBV7-9
D gene: NA
clone size: few
CDR3 protein: CASSPEEITDTQYF
CDR3 DNA: TGTGCCAGCAGCCCGGAAGAAATCACAGATACGCAGTATTTT

J gene: TRBJ2-3
V gene: TRBV28
D gene: NA
clone size: NA
CDR3 protein: CASRGLRWGLSTDTQYF
CDR3 DNA: TGTGCCAGCAGGGGCCTCCGGTGGGGTTTAAGCACAGATACGCAGTATTTT

J gene: TRBJ1-1
V gene: TRBV5-5
D gene: NA
clone size: NA
CDR3 protein: CASSLARAGELGKAFF
CDR3 DNA: TGTGCCAGCAGCTTGGCGCGGGCAGGGGAGTTGGGTAAAGCTTTCTTT

J gene: TRBJ2-3
V gene: TRBV28
D gene: TRBD2
clone size: NA
CDR3 protein: CASSGSGLGKDTQYF
CDR3 DNA: TGTGCCAGCAGTGGATCGGGACTAGGCAAGGATACGCAGTATTTT

J gene: TRBJ2-1
V gene: TRBV2
D gene: NA
clone size: NA
CDR3 protein: CASSKTGGVSYNEQFF
CDR3 DNA: TGTGCCAGCAGCAAGACAGGTGGGGTATCCTACAATGAGCAGTTCTTC

J gene: TRBJ2-3
V gene: TRBV6-6
D gene: NA
clone size: once
CDR3 protein: CASKTQGKMADTQYF
CDR3 DNA: TGTGCCAGCAAAACACAGGGAAAGATGGCAGATACGCAGTATTTT

J gene: TRBJ2-7
V gene: TRBV7-2
D gene: NA
clone size: NA
CDR3 protein: CASSLGWGDRSYEQYF
CDR3 DNA: TGTGCCAGCAGCTTAGGTTGGGGGGACCGGTCCTACGAGCAGTACTTC

J gene: TRBJ2-3
V gene: TRBV19
D gene: NA
clone size: NA
CDR3 protein: CASSRGFGTDTQYF
CDR3 DNA: TGTGCCAGTAGTCGTGGGTTCGGCACAGATACGCAGTATTTT

J gene: TRBJ1-5
V gene: TRBV5-1
D gene: NA
clone size: few
CDR3 protein: CASSLVPGADRQPQHF
CDR3 DNA: TGCGCCAGCAGCTTGGTTCCGGGGGCTGATCGTCAGCCCCAGCATTTT

J gene: TRBJ2-1
V gene: TRBV9
D gene: NA
clone size: NA
CDR3 protein: CASSVLSIGANEQFF
CDR3 DNA: TGTGCCAGCAGCGTATTATCGATAGGGGCAAATGAGCAGTTCTTC

J gene: TRBJ2-7
V gene: TRBV5-1
D gene: NA
clone size: few
CDR3 protein: CASSSGEPTYEQYF
CDR3 DNA: TGCGCCAGCAGCTCGGGGGAGCCTACCTACGAGCAGTACTTC

J gene: TRBJ2-5
V gene: TRBV6-5
D gene: NA
clone size: NA
CDR3 protein: CASSYSGAGQGETQYF
CDR3 DNA: TGTGCCAGCAGTTACTCCGGGGCCGGTCAAGGGGAGACCCAGTACTTC

J gene: TRBJ2-3
V gene: TRBV5-4
D gene: TRBD2
clone size: NA
CDR3 protein: CASRPGLAGSTDTQYF
CDR3 DNA: TGTGCCAGCAGGCCTGGACTAGCGGGGAGCACAGATACGCAGTATTTT

J gene: TRBJ1-4
V gene: TRBV30
D gene: TRBD1
clone size: NA
CDR3 protein: CAWSRGQGNTNEKLFF
CDR3 DNA: TGTGCCTGGAGTAGGGGACAGGGGAACACTAATGAAAAACTGTTTTTT

J gene: TRBJ1-2
V gene: TRBV4-3
D gene: NA
clone size: NA
CDR3 protein: CASSPNQASGYGYTF
CDR3 DNA: TGCGCCAGCAGCCCAAACCAGGCCAGTGGCTATGGCTACACCTTC

J gene: TRBJ2-3
V gene: TRBV7-6
D gene: NA
clone size: NA
CDR3 protein: CASSPSISDTQYF
CDR3 DNA: TGTGCCAGCAGCCCCTCGATATCGGATACGCAGTATTTT

J gene: TRBJ2-3
V gene: TRBV7-2
D gene: NA
clone size: NA
CDR3 protein: CASSPQGGTDTQYF
CDR3 DNA: TGTGCCAGCAGCCCCCAAGGCGGCACAGATACGCAGTATTTT

J gene: TRBJ2-7
V gene: TRBV4-3
D gene: TRBD2
clone size: NA
CDR3 protein: CASSQLLAGGSYEQYF
CDR3 DNA: TGCGCCAGCAGCCAGCTCCTAGCGGGAGGTTCCTACGAGCAGTACTTC

J gene: TRBJ1-3
V gene: TRBV18
D gene: NA
clone size: NA
CDR3 protein: CASSPRDSLRGNTIYF
CDR3 DNA: TGTGCCAGCTCACCCCGGGACTCCCTGAGGGGAAACACCATATATTTT

J gene: TRBJ2-7
V gene: TRBV5-1
D gene: NA
clone size: NA
CDR3 protein: CASSRLTQGYEQYF
CDR3 DNA: TGCGCCAGCAGCCGCCTAACACAGGGCTACGAGCAGTACTTC

J gene: TRBJ2-5
V gene: TRBV6-6
D gene: NA
clone size: NA
CDR3 protein: CASSWGSRETQYF
CDR3 DNA: TGTGCCAGCAGTTGGGGCTCGCGTGAGACCCAGTACTTC

J gene: TRBJ2-7
V gene: TRBV6-1
D gene: NA
clone size: few
CDR3 protein: CASSQDGFYEQYF
CDR3 DNA: TGTGCCAGCAGCCAGGACGGATTCTACGAGCAGTACTTC

J gene: TRBJ2-1
V gene: TRBV5-1
D gene: TRBD2
clone size: NA
CDR3 protein: CASSPEGLAGEQFF
CDR3 DNA: TGCGCCAGCAGCCCGGAGGGACTAGCGGGTGAGCAGTTCTTC

J gene: TRBJ1-2
V gene: TRBV9
D gene: TRBD1
clone size: NA
CDR3 protein: CASSAQDRGGYTF
CDR3 DNA: TGTGCCAGCAGCGCCCAGGACAGGGGGGGCTACACCTTC

J gene: TRBJ2-1
V gene: TRBV7-8
D gene: TRBD2
clone size: NA
CDR3 protein: CASSLGVAGEQFF
CDR3 DNA: TGTGCCAGCAGCTTAGGGGTAGCGGGTGAGCAGTTCTTC

J gene: TRBJ1-2
V gene: TRBV5-1
D gene: NA
clone size: NA
CDR3 protein: CASSREKTTGVGYTF
CDR3 DNA: TGCGCCAGCAGCCGGGAGAAAACGACAGGAGTCGGCTACACCTTC

J gene: TRBJ2-3
V gene: TRBV11-2
D gene: NA
clone size: NA
CDR3 protein: CASSPRAATDTQYF
CDR3 DNA: TGTGCCAGCAGCCCCAGAGCAGCCACAGATACGCAGTATTTT

J gene: TRBJ1-4
V gene: TRBV28
D gene: NA
clone size: NA
CDR3 protein: CASSPRAVGEKLFF
CDR3 DNA: TGTGCCAGCAGTCCCCGGGCGGTGGGGGAAAAACTGTTTTTT

J gene: TRBJ2-6
V gene: TRBV10-3
D gene: TRBD1
clone size: NA
CDR3 protein: CAISGTGGRGANVLTF
CDR3 DNA: TGTGCCATCAGTGGGACAGGGGGCCGGGGGGCCAACGTCCTGACTTTC

J gene: TRBJ2-2
V gene: TRBV7-7
D gene: NA
clone size: NA
CDR3 protein: CASSVDTGELFF
CDR3 DNA: TGTGCTAGCAGCGTGGACACCGGGGAGCTGTTTTTT

J gene: TRBJ2-3
V gene: TRBV7-8
D gene: NA
clone size: NA
CDR3 protein: CASSLEGVPGRADTQYF
CDR3 DNA: TGTGCCAGCAGCTTAGAAGGGGTACCGGGAAGAGCAGATACGCAGTATTTT

J gene: TRBJ2-5
V gene: TRBV4-2
D gene: NA
clone size: NA
CDR3 protein: CASSPHPGRVGETQYF
CDR3 DNA: TGTGCCAGCAGCCCCCATCCGGGTCGGGTGGGGGAGACCCAGTACTTC

J gene: TRBJ1-5
V gene: TRBV21-1
D gene: NA
clone size: NA
CDR3 protein: CASSNRPRTDDSNQPQHF
CDR3 DNA: TGTGCCAGCAGCAACCGCCCCCGGACAGATGATAGCAATCAGCCCCAGCATTTT

J gene: TRBJ1-1
V gene: TRBV9
D gene: NA
clone size: once
CDR3 protein: CASSADLAWGNTEAFF
CDR3 DNA: TGTGCCAGCAGCGCGGACCTCGCCTGGGGGAACACTGAAGCTTTCTTT

J gene: TRBJ2-7
V gene: TRBV18
D gene: NA
clone size: NA
CDR3 protein: CASSPTGPYEQYF
CDR3 DNA: TGTGCCAGCTCACCGACAGGCCCCTACGAGCAGTACTTC

J gene: TRBJ1-2
V gene: TRBV28
D gene: NA
clone size: once
CDR3 protein: CASSFPGALGYGYTF
CDR3 DNA: TGTGCCAGCAGTTTTCCAGGAGCCCTAGGCTATGGCTACACCTTC

J gene: TRBJ1-5
V gene: TRBV30
D gene: NA
clone size: few
CDR3 protein: CAWSVGSNQPQHF
CDR3 DNA: TGTGCCTGGAGTGTAGGTAGCAATCAGCCCCAGCATTTT

J gene: TRBJ2-1
V gene: TRBV28
D gene: TRBD2
clone size: NA
CDR3 protein: CASSLSRLAGDHSYNEQFF
CDR3 DNA: TGTGCCAGCAGTCTCTCCCGACTAGCGGGAGACCACTCCTACAATGAGCAGTTCTTC

J gene: TRBJ1-5
V gene: TRBV6-1
D gene: NA
clone size: NA
CDR3 protein: CASSDATRGGKPQHF
CDR3 DNA: TGTGCCAGCAGTGATGCGACCCGGGGGGGGAAGCCCCAGCATTTT

J gene: TRBJ1-2
V gene: TRBV25-1
D gene: TRBD1
clone size: NA
CDR3 protein: CASSGTGYGYTF
CDR3 DNA: TGTGCCAGCAGTGGGACAGGGTATGGCTACACCTTC

J gene: TRBJ2-3
V gene: TRBV5-6
D gene: NA
clone size: few
CDR3 protein: CASSLKKDTQYF
CDR3 DNA: TGTGCCAGCAGCTTGAAAAAAGATACGCAGTATTTT

J gene: TRBJ2-1
V gene: TRBV27
D gene: NA
clone size: NA
CDR3 protein: CASISTRGRNNEQFF
CDR3 DNA: TGTGCCAGCATCAGTACGAGGGGTCGGAACAATGAGCAGTTCTTC

J gene: TRBJ1-1
V gene: TRBV6-5
D gene: NA
clone size: NA
CDR3 protein: CASSYSFANPNTEAFF
CDR3 DNA: TGTGCCAGCAGTTACTCTTTTGCTAACCCGAACACTGAAGCTTTCTTT

J gene: TRBJ1-1
V gene: TRBV28
D gene: NA
clone size: NA
CDR3 protein: CASSFWGLGDTEAFF
CDR3 DNA: TGTGCCAGCAGTTTTTGGGGTTTGGGTGACACTGAAGCTTTCTTT

J gene: TRBJ2-2
V gene: TRBV6-1
D gene: NA
clone size: NA
CDR3 protein: CASSEIQGLTGELFF
CDR3 DNA: TGTGCCAGCAGTGAAATCCAGGGTTTAACCGGGGAGCTGTTTTTT

J gene: TRBJ1-4
V gene: TRBV27
D gene: TRBD1
clone size: NA
CDR3 protein: CASSLDRDHEKLFF
CDR3 DNA: TGTGCCAGCAGCCTCGACAGGGACCACGAAAAACTGTTTTTT

J gene: TRBJ2-2
V gene: TRBV5-1
D gene: NA
clone size: NA
CDR3 protein: CASSFVPDGELFF
CDR3 DNA: TGCGCCAGCAGCTTCGTCCCTGACGGGGAGCTGTTTTTT

J gene: TRBJ1-6
V gene: TRBV28
D gene: NA
clone size: NA
CDR3 protein: CASRGDWGSYNSPLHF
CDR3 DNA: TGTGCCAGTAGGGGGGATTGGGGATCCTATAATTCACCCCTCCACTTT

J gene: TRBJ1-1
V gene: TRBV5-1
D gene: TRBD1
clone size: NA
CDR3 protein: CASSPPGTGGNTEAFF
CDR3 DNA: TGCGCCAGCAGCCCACCCGGGACAGGGGGGAACACTGAAGCTTTCTTT

J gene: TRBJ2-3
V gene: TRBV6-4
D gene: NA
clone size: NA
CDR3 protein: CASSLTEIDTQYF
CDR3 DNA: TGTGCCAGCAGTCTTACAGAGATAGATACGCAGTATTTT

J gene: TRBJ1-1
V gene: TRBV7-9
D gene: TRBD1
clone size: few
CDR3 protein: CASSSGTAYEAFF
CDR3 DNA: TGTGCCAGCAGCAGCGGGACAGCCTATGAAGCTTTCTTT

J gene: TRBJ1-4
V gene: TRBV4-3
D gene: TRBD1
clone size: NA
CDR3 protein: CASSPGQGSTNEKLFF
CDR3 DNA: TGCGCCAGCAGCCCCGGACAGGGCTCAACTAATGAAAAACTGTTTTTT

J gene: TRBJ2-3
V gene: TRBV30
D gene: TRBD2
clone size: NA
CDR3 protein: CAWSIRGGRADTQYF
CDR3 DNA: TGTGCCTGGAGTATCCGCGGGGGGCGGGCAGATACGCAGTATTTT